Only one count was recorded for the clone carrying this T cell receptor beta chain. This sample is part of a study of cytomegalovirus exposure and HLA in healthy donors. The PCR employed 60 Vbeta primers together with 13 Jbeta primers. Generated by immunoSEQ multiplex PCR, the TCRdb table keeps only in-frame clones and is missing some. The sample contains some 150,000 clones, 64% of which appear only once. V trimming: 9 bases; J trimming: 2 bases; junction bases outside the gene matches: 5. CDR1 is SGHNT, CDR2 YYREEE, per germline (reference sequence). This CDR3 region has 13 residues. Material: PBMCs. The chain employs TRBV5-4 and TRBJ2-1; 7 bases map to TRBD2. The receptor's source is a woman aged 25 to 39 in good health and CMV-seropositive. In nucleotides, the CDR3 is TGTGCCAATTCGGGGGGAACCTACAATGAGCAGTTCTTC. It is translated as CANSGGTYNEQFF.